This T cell receptor (beta chain) stems from a study of long-term antiretroviral therapy in people with HIV. Study-level points and caveats: Clones with expansion before ART led the repertoire at all time points.

Run at survey level, the immunoSEQ assay was version v3.0. Assay used: immunoSEQ multiplex PCR; TCRdb lists only in-frame clones, some missing. This table has 35,000 or so clones, 83% appearing once. The sample holds one count of this clone. Its cognate antigen is unknown. The germline V gene encodes CDR1 SGHVS and CDR2 FQNEAQ. V lost 5 bases and J lost 2, with 9 bases in between. This CDR3 has 13 residues. The V and J genes are TRBV7-8 and TRBJ1-1; D perhaps matches TRBD1 (5 bases). The specimen comprised unsorted PBMCs, sampled 0.4 years before starting antiretroviral therapy. This sequence originates from a young man with HIV. The CDR3 bases are TGTGCCAGCAGCGTCGACAGTAACACTGAAGCTTTCTTT. Its protein product is CASSVDSNTEAFF.